This T cell receptor beta chain was profiled in a study of cytotoxic CD8 clonotypes in ibrutinib-treated CLL. About the research overall: Of a cohort that held some 12 relapsed/refractory and 15 treatment-naive patients, 17 were IGHV unmutated.

Per the germline V gene, CDR1 is MDHEN and CDR2 is SYDVKM. The CDR3 runs to 14 residues. V shed 1 base and J 7 bases; nucleotides not matched to a gene: 2. This clone was observed a handful of times. The target antigen is unknown. The method was immunoSEQ multiplex PCR; TCRdb's version includes in-frame clones alone and lacks a portion of them. The sample carries about 18,000 clones, around 81% recorded once. Findings of the study overall: Researchers report that baseline clonality outpaced age-matched healthy donors and tracked circulating CD8+ T-cell counts. An increase in clonality occurred at ibrutinib response, followed by a return toward baseline at progression. Public clonotypes were rare and shrank or held steady on treatment.

The input for sequencing was PBMCs, taken before ibrutinib treatment. The rearrangement joins TRBV28 to TRBJ1-2; 11 bases are a match to TRBD1. This TCR derives from a human donor with chronic lymphocytic leukemia. DNA for the CDR3: TGTGCCAGCAGTTTATCCGGGACAGGGGGTGGCTACACCTTC. Translating gives CASSLSGTGGGYTF.